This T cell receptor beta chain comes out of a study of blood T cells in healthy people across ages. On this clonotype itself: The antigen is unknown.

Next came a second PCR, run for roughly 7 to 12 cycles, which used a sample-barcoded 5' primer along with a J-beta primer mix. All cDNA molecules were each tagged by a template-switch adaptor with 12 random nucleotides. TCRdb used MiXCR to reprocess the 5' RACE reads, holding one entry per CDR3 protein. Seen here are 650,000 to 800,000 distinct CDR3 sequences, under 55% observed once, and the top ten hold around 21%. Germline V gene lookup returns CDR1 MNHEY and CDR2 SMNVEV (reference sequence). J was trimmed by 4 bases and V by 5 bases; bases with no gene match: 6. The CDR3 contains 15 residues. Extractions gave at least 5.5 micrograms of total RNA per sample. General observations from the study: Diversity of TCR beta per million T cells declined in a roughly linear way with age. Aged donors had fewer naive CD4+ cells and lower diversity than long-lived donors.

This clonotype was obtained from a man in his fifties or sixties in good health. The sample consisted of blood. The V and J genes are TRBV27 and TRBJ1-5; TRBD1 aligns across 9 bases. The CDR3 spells CASSPRGTGNQPQHF. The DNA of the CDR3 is TGTGCCAGCAGTCCCAGGGGGACAGGGAATCAGCCCCAGCATTTT.